Included here is one TCR beta chain sequence, with context. Germline V gives CDR1 LNHDA, CDR2 SQIVND (reference sequence). The CDR3 contains 15 residues. V was clipped by 6 bases and J by 0 bases, with 12 bases between them. This sample was taken from a study of blood T cell repertoires in COVID-19. Study-level background: Researchers got acute and convalescent COVID-19 samples from the United States, Italy and Spain. T cells, B-cell-depleted T cells, or PBMCs provided the cDNA or gDNA that served as material.

Method: immunoSEQ multiplex PCR; TCRdb's copy keeps in-frame clones and lacks some. The sample shows tens of thousands of clones, approximately 89% of them seen only once. The chain combines TRBV19 with TRBJ1-5; D possibly corresponds to TRBD1 (6 bases). Sequenced: peripheral blood. This clonotype was sampled from a human donor in a cohort sampled during active COVID-19. DNA of the CDR3: TGTGCCAGTAGCGACAGGCGCCATAGCAATCAGCCCCAGCATTTT. Translating gives CASSDRRHSNQPQHF.